A single sample is the source of the 30 T cell receptor beta chains below, sequenced in a study of cytomegalovirus exposure and HLA in healthy donors. The PCR made use of 60 Vbeta and 13 Jbeta primers. Only in-frame clones appear in the TCRdb table, and some are missing; sequencing was by immunoSEQ multiplex PCR. The sample has 250,000 or so clones, more than 70% seen once. Sequenced material: PBMCs. Source of these receptors: a human donor in good health.

The chain links TRBV19 to TRBJ2-5; D might be TRBD1 (6 bases). The CDR3 has 14 residues. Deletions cut 6 bases from V and 4 bases from J, with 15 bases between. CDR1 is LNHDA, CDR2 SQIVND, per germline (reference sequence). The chain's CDR3 is CASSGTFGSETQYF. The CDR3 DNA is TGTGCCAGTAGCGGGACATTCGGTTCAGAGACCCAGTACTTC.

This chain links TRBV27 with TRBJ2-1; 9 nucleotides align to TRBD2. V was pared by 3 bases and J by 2 bases, with 2 bases of the junction left unmatched. Germline CDR1 MNHEY, CDR2 SMNVEV (reference sequence). This CDR3 has 15 amino acids. In DNA, the CDR3 is TGTGCCAGCAGTTTCAGCGGGAGGCCCTACAATGAGCAGTTCTTC. It translates to CASSFSGRPYNEQFF.

The chain is built from TRBV9 and TRBJ2-7; D may be TRBD1 (6 bases). Trimming shortened V by 3 bases and J by 3 bases, and 16 bases separated the two germline ends. The CDR3 consists of 15 residues. The germline CDR1 and CDR2 sequences are SGDLS and YYNGEE. The CDR3, as DNA: TGTGCCAGCAGCGCTGAGGACAGCCTATTCTACGAGCAGTACTTC. As protein: CASSAEDSLFYEQYF.

The genes are TRBV19 and TRBJ1-1; no clear D gene. The CDR3 has 12 amino acids. The germline gives CDR1 LNHDA, CDR2 SQIVND (reference sequence). Trimming left V 4 bases short and J 1 base short, with 4 bases between. For the CDR3, the DNA is TGTGCCAGTAGTACCAAGAACACTGAAGCTTTCTTT. Protein product: CASSTKNTEAFF.

This sequence joins TRBV15 and TRBJ2-5; 7 nucleotides match TRBD1. Trimming removed 4 bases from V and 2 bases from J; junction bases left unmatched: 4. Germline values: CDR1 LNHNV, CDR2 YYDKDF (reference sequence). This CDR3 has 14 amino acids. The CDR3 DNA is TGTGCCACCAGCAACTGGGACAGTCAAGAGACCCAGTACTTC. The encoded protein is CATSNWDSQETQYF.

This chain connects TRBV7-9 to TRBJ2-5; 7 positions agree with TRBD2. Germline V gives CDR1 SEHNR, CDR2 FQNEAQ (reference sequence). The CDR3 has 14 amino acids. The junction had 8 bases not matched to a gene; V was cut back by 1 base and J by 9 bases. CDR3 nucleotide sequence: TGTGCCAGCAGCTTAGATAGGTTCGGGGGGTCCCAGTACTTC. Amino acid sequence: CASSLDRFGGSQYF.

The V and J genes are TRBV9 and TRBJ2-3; unclear D gene. The ends were cut back, 10 bases at V and 3 bases at J, with 21 bases in the middle. The germline CDR1 and CDR2 sequences are SGDLS and YYNGEE. This CDR3 is built from 15 residues. The CDR3 coding sequence is TGTGCCGGAGCCATTTCCGGAGACCCAACAGATACGCAGTATTTT. It encodes CAGAISGDPTDTQYF.

Regarding this clone: The same CDR3 can be traced to other DNA sequences in this sample. The chain uses TRBV6-5 and TRBJ1-1; D ambiguous. This CDR3 comprises 14 residues. Germline V gives CDR1 MNHEY, CDR2 SVGAGI. V was trimmed by 0 bases and J by 0 bases, leaving 5 bases between them. CDR3 amino acids: CASSYSQVNTEAFF. The CDR3 region has the DNA TGTGCCAGCAGTTACTCCCAGGTGAACACTGAAGCTTTCTTT.

The chain employs TRBV27 and TRBJ1-4; no firm D call. This CDR3 region has 12 residues. Trimming removed 7 bases from V and 7 bases from J, with 10 bases in between. Germline V gene data show CDR1 as MNHEY and CDR2 as SMNVEV (reference sequence). CDR3 DNA: TGTGCCAGCATGAGGGAAGGTGAAAAACTGTTTTTT. Its translation: CASMREGEKLFF.

This rearrangement joins TRBV2 to TRBJ1-5, with D possibly TRBD1 on 5 matching bases. Trimming shortened V by 4 bases and J by 0 bases, and 7 bases separated the two germline ends. The CDR3 spans 14 residues. Germline V gene data show CDR1 as SNHLY and CDR2 as FYNNEI. CDR3 region: CASSGDYSNQPQHF. Here the CDR3 DNA reads TGTGCCAGCAGTGGGGACTATAGCAATCAGCCCCAGCATTTT.

The chain combines TRBV7-9 with TRBJ2-7, with 7 bases fitting TRBD2. Trimming at V came to 1 base and at J to 2 bases, leaving 5 bases not matched to a gene. The length of the CDR3 is 15 residues. Looked up from germline, CDR1 is SEHNR and CDR2 is FQNEAQ (reference sequence). The DNA of the CDR3 is TGTGCCAGCAGCTTAGAGCGGGGCAGAACCTACGAGCAGTACTTC. Amino acids: CASSLERGRTYEQYF. The full variable domain, with the rest looked up from reference TRBV7-9 and TRBJ2-7, is DTGVSQNPRHKITKRGQNVTFRCDPISEHNRLYWYRQTLGQGPEFLTYFQNEAQLEKSRLLSDRFSAERPKGSFSTLEIQRTEQGDSAMYLCASSLERGRTYEQYFGPGTRLTVT.

The V and J genes are TRBV13 and TRBJ1-1; perhaps TRBD1 as D (6 bases). This CDR3 comprises 15 residues. Germline V gene data show CDR1 as PRHDT and CDR2 as FYEKMQ (reference sequence). Trimming pared 2 bases from V and 11 bases from J, leaving 21 bases between. The CDR3 DNA follows: TGTGCCAGCAGCTTACCCCGGGACACAGAGGTTAGGGCTTTCTTT. As protein: CASSLPRDTEVRAFF.

This chain links TRBV10-3 with TRBJ1-1, with no clear D. Per germline, CDR1 ENHRY and CDR2 SYGVKD. There are 12 residues in the CDR3. V lost 8 bases and J lost 4, with 11 bases in between. The chain's CDR3 is CAISEESTEAFF. The DNA of the CDR3 is TGTGCCATCTCTGAGGAAAGCACTGAAGCTTTCTTT.

This chain connects TRBV27 to TRBJ1-1; weak D call: TRBD1 (5 bases). Trimming cost V 5 bases and J 2 bases, with 6 bases left between them. The CDR3 totals 12 residues. Germline V gene lookup returns CDR1 MNHEY and CDR2 SMNVEV (reference sequence). The CDR3 loop is CASSRGNTEAFF. As DNA, the CDR3 is TGTGCCAGCAGTAGGGGTAACACTGAAGCTTTCTTT.

The chain recombines TRBV13 with TRBJ2-5; 7 positions agree with TRBD2. The J call is in doubt because the DNA end fits TRBJ2-7 better. CDR3 length equals 14 residues. Germline lookup yields CDR1 PRHDT and CDR2 FYEKMQ (reference sequence). The CDR3 DNA reads TGTGCCAGCAGCTCACTGGCGGGAGCCTACGAGCAGTACTTC. Translated, it gives CASSSLAGAYEQYF.

The chain joins TRBV4-3 to TRBJ1-1, with D perhaps matching TRBD1 (6 bases). The CDR3 consists of 12 residues. V was shortened by 4 bases and J by 5 bases, with 8 bases between the two germline ends. CDR1 is LGHNA and CDR2 is YSLEER in the germline V gene. The CDR3 here is CASSRRGTEAFF. DNA of the CDR3: TGCGCCAGCAGCCGAAGGGGGACTGAAGCTTTCTTT.

This rearrangement joins TRBV6-1 to TRBJ2-5, with no clear D. This CDR3 has 12 residues. Germline V gene data show CDR1 as MNHNS and CDR2 as SASEGT. V lost 2 bases and J 8 bases, leaving 9 bases between the germline ends. CDR3 sequence reads: CASSEPRTTQYF. The CDR3 region has the DNA TGTGCCAGCAGTGAACCTAGAACCACCCAGTACTTC.

J is TRBJ2-2 and V is TRBV25-1; TRBD1 matches at 7 bases. Germline V gives CDR1 MGHDK, CDR2 SYGVNS. This CDR3 region has 14 residues. The ends lost 6 bases at V and 4 bases at J; junction bases unmatched: 5. As DNA, the CDR3 is TGTGCCAGCAGCCTTACAGGGGTCACCGGGGAGCTGTTTTTT. This sequence encodes CASSLTGVTGELFF.

The chain couples TRBV7-2 to TRBJ2-5; 8 bases map to TRBD1. With 3 bases clipped from V and 2 bases from J, the junction kept 2 bases outside the gene matches. The CDR3 runs to 14 residues. Germline V gene sequence: CDR1 SGHTA, CDR2 FQGNSA. The CDR3, as DNA: TGTGCCAGCAGCTTCCAGGGGGCACAAGAGACCCAGTACTTC. Protein sequence: CASSFQGAQETQYF. The full variable domain, with the rest looked up from reference TRBV7-2 and TRBJ2-5, is GAGVSQSPSNKVTEKGKDVELRCDPISGHTALYWYRQSLGQGLEFLIYFQGNSAPDKSGLPSDRFSAERTGGSVSTLTIQRTQQEDSAVYLCASSFQGAQETQYFGPGTRLLVL.

The chain links TRBV28 to TRBJ1-5, with TRBD1 matching over 7 bases. V was clipped by 3 bases and J by 6 bases; unmatched bases: 11. Germline assignment: CDR1 MDHEN and CDR2 SYDVKM. This CDR3 spans 16 amino acids. CDR3 in amino acids: CASSFRGLRSLQPQHF. CDR3 DNA sequence: TGTGCCAGCAGTTTTAGGGGGCTCCGATCCCTTCAGCCCCAGCATTTT.

V and J are TRBV5-4 and TRBJ2-7, with 8 bases identical to TRBD1. J was trimmed by 7 bases and V by 4 bases; bases with no gene match: 7. Germline loops: CDR1 SGHNT, CDR2 YYREEE (reference sequence). This CDR3 contains 13 residues. This CDR3 is CASSLTGVWEQYF. Here the CDR3 DNA reads TGTGCCAGCAGCCTGACAGGGGTTTGGGAGCAGTACTTC.

This clone has only one observation. The J gene is TRBJ2-3, the V gene TRBV29-1; D gene uncertain. The CDR3 spans 14 residues. Germline loops: CDR1 SQVTM, CDR2 ANQGSEA. V was pared by 6 bases and J by 0 bases, with 13 bases between. The CDR3 is CSVHDRLSTDTQYF. CDR3 DNA sequence: TGCAGCGTGCATGACCGACTGAGCACAGATACGCAGTATTTT.

The rearrangement uses TRBV15 and TRBJ2-3; 8 positions match TRBD1. This CDR3 has 15 residues. Unmatched junction bases numbered 7, after V lost 3 bases and J lost 5 bases. Germline V gene data show CDR1 as LNHNV and CDR2 as YYDKDF (reference sequence). CDR3: CATSSRTGFEDTQYF. In nucleotides, the CDR3 is TGTGCCACCAGCAGTAGGACAGGGTTTGAAGATACGCAGTATTTT.

Here the CDR3 DNA reads TGTGCCAGCAGTGCGGATACAGGGGGCAGGCCGGTTAGGAGTGAAGCTTTCTTT. Encoded protein: CASSADTGGRPVRSEAFF. V usage is TRBV6-1 and J usage is TRBJ1-1; the match to TRBD1 covers 9 bases. Germline CDR1 MNHNS, CDR2 SASEGT. J gave up 7 bases and V 4 bases, and 19 bases lay outside the gene matches. The length of the CDR3 is 18 residues.

The table lists this clone with a few counts. The chain recombines TRBV7-3 with TRBJ2-2, with TRBD2 identical over 9 bases. The CDR3 spans 13 residues. Germline V gene data show CDR1 as SGHTA and CDR2 as FQGTGA. Germline trimming cut 6 bases from V and 4 bases from J; bases unmatched to any gene: 0. CDR3: CASRTSGTGELFF. In DNA, the CDR3 is TGTGCCAGCAGGACTAGCGGCACCGGGGAGCTGTTTTTT.

This chain uses TRBV30 with TRBJ2-5, with 7 bases fitting TRBD1. The J call could be wrong; TRBJ2-7 is a better fit for the DNA end. The CDR3 contains 15 residues. Germline V gene data show CDR1 as GTSNPN and CDR2 as SVGIG (reference sequence). The CDR3 DNA reads as TGTGCCTGGAGTTTTGGGACAGAGATCTCCTACGAGCAGTACTTC. It is translated as CAWSFGTEISYEQYF.

Points on this clone: At one end, the junction sequence differs from germline, possibly due to a read error. The V and J genes are TRBV7-9 and TRBJ2-7; possibly TRBD1 for D (6 bases). The CDR3 extends over 12 amino acids. Germline loops: CDR1 SEHNR, CDR2 FQNEAQ (reference sequence). CDR3 sequence (DNA): TGTTCCAGCAGCTCCAGGGGCCACGAGCAGTACTTC. Amino acids: CSSSSRGHEQYF.

The chain has TRBV9 and TRBJ2-3; 13 bases line up with TRBD2. V lost 3 bases, J lost 5 bases, and 9 bases stayed unmatched. From germline, CDR1 is SGDLS and CDR2 YYNGEE. The CDR3 runs to 17 residues. The CDR3 DNA is TGTGCCAGCAGCGCCCCACTAGCGGGAGGGCCAGGAGATACGCAGTATTTT. As protein: CASSAPLAGGPGDTQYF.

The chain recombines TRBV7-6 with TRBJ2-7, with D maybe TRBD2 (6 bases). With 2 bases removed from V and 2 bases from J, the gap between germline ends came to 10 bases. The CDR3 contains 14 residues. Germline V gene lookup returns CDR1 SGHVS and CDR2 FNYEAQ. The CDR3 loop reads CASSLLREPYEQYF. The CDR3 nucleotides read TGTGCCAGCAGCTTATTACGGGAGCCCTACGAGCAGTACTTC.

The chain combines TRBV30 with TRBJ2-2; D is unclear. The CDR3 has 14 residues. V lost 1 base to trimming and J lost 0 bases, with 6 bases between them. Germline values: CDR1 GTSNPN, CDR2 SVGIG (reference sequence). As DNA, the CDR3 is TGTGCCTGGAGTGGCGACACGAACACCGGGGAGCTGTTTTTT. Translation gives CAWSGDTNTGELFF.